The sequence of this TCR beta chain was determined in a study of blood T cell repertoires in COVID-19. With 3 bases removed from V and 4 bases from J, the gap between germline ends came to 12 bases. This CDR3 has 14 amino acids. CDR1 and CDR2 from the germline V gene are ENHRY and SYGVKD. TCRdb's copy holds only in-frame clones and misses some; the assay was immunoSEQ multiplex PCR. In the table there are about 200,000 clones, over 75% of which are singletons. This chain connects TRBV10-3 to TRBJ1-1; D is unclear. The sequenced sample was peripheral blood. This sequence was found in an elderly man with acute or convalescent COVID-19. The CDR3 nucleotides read TGTGCCATCAGTGACCCCGGGAGGACCACTGAAGCTTTCTTT. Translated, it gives CAISDPGRTTEAFF.